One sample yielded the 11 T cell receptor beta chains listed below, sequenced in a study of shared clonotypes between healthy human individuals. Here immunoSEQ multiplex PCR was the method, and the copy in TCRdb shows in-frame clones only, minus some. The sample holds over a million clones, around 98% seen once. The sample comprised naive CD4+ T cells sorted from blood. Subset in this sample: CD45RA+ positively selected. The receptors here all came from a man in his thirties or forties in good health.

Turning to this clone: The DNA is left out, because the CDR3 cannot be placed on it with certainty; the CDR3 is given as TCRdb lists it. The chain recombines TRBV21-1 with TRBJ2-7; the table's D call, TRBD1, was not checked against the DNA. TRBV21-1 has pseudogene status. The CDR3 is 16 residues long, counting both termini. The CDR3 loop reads CASSKEWGRGNSEQYF.

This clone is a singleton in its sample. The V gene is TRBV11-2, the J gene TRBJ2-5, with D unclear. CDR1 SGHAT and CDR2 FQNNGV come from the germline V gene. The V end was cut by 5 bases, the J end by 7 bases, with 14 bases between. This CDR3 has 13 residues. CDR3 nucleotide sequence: TGTGCCAGCAGCCTCGGCCCTTCCGGGACCCAGTACTTC. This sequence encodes CASSLGPSGTQYF.

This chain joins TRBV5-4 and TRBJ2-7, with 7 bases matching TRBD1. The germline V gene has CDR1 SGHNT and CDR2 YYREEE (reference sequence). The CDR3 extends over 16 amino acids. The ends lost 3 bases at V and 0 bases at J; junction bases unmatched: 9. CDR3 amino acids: CASSSPLTGSSYEQYF. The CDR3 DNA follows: TGTGCCAGCAGCTCCCCTTTGACAGGGAGCTCCTACGAGCAGTACTTC.

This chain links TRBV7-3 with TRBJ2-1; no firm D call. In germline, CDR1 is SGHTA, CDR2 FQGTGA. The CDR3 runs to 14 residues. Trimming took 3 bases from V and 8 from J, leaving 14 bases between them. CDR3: CASSLAAGFHEQFF. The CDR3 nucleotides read TGTGCCAGCAGCTTGGCGGCAGGTTTTCATGAGCAGTTCTTC.

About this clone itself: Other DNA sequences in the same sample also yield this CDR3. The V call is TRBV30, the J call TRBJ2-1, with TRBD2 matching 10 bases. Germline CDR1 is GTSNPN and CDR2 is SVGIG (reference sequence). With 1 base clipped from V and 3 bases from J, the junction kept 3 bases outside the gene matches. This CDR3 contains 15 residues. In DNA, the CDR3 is TGTGCCTGGAGTGCACTAGCGGGGAGCTACAATGAGCAGTTCTTC. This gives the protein CAWSALAGSYNEQFF.

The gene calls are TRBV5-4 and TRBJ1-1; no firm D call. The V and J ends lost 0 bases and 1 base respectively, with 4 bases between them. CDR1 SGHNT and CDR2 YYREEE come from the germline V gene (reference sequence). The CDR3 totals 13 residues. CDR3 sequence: CASSLVSNTEAFF. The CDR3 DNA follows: TGTGCCAGCAGCTTGGTTTCGAACACTGAAGCTTTCTTT.

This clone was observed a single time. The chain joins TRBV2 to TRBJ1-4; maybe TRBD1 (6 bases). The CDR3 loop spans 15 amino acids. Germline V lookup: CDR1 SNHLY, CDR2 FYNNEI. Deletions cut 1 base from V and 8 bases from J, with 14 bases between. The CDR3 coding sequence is TGTGCCAGCAGTGAAGAGAGGGGGGTCTGGGAAAAACTGTTTTTT. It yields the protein CASSEERGVWEKLFF.

CDR3 protein: CASSVAFSRDTQYF. Here the CDR3 DNA reads TGTGCCAGCAGCGTAGCTTTTTCTCGAGATACGCAGTATTTT. The chain combines TRBV9 with TRBJ2-3; unclear D gene. The CDR3 has 14 amino acids. With 0 bases removed from V and 5 bases from J, the gap between germline ends came to 10 bases. Germline V gene sequence: CDR1 SGDLS, CDR2 YYNGEE.

DNA of the CDR3: TGTGCCATCAGTGACAAAGGAGGACTAGCTTACGAGCAGTACTTC. Translation gives CAISDKGGLAYEQYF. J is TRBJ2-7 and V is TRBV10-3; TRBD2 aligns across 8 bases. CDR3 length: 15 amino acids. The germline V gene encodes CDR1 ENHRY and CDR2 SYGVKD. J lost 4 bases, V lost 3 bases, and 8 bases had no gene match.

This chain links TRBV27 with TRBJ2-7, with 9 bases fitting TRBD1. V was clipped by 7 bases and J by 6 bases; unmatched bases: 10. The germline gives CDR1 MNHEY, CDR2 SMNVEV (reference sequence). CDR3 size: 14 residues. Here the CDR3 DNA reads TGTGCCAGCAACCTTTGGGGGACAGGGCCCGAGCAGTACTTC. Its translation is CASNLWGTGPEQYF.

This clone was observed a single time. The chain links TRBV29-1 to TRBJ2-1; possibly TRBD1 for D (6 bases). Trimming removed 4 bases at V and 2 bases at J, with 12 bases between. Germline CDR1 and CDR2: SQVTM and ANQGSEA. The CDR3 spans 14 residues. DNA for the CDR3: TGCAGCGTTGGATTGGGGGCGACCTACAATGAGCAGTTCTTC. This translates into CSVGLGATYNEQFF.